The T cell receptor (beta chain) under discussion was sequenced for a study of CD8+CD57+ T cells in acquired aplastic anemia. Study-wide background: Each DNA sample taken from sorted CD4+ and CD8+ cells came to 3 to 4 ug on average.

CDR1 and CDR2 (germline): SNHLY, FYNNEI. Trimming took 4 bases from V and 6 from J; bases not matched to a gene: 6. The CDR3 sequence is 16 residues long. Patients chosen for sequencing had shown CD8+CD57+ cell expansion by flow cytometry. Patients, without exception, had severe acquired aplastic anemia. Untreated patients provided the blood samples, with no therapy given before sampling. Study-wide points: There were some 27 CD8+ CDR3 sequences that occurred in both patients and controls.

As to this clonotype: Its specificity is unknown.

Genomic DNA templated the TCR beta VDJ and CDR3 profiling. MiXCR, run by TCRdb on the reads, gives a single entry per CDR3 protein. The sample lists about 220,000 distinct CDR3 sequences, roughly half seen once, with approximately 7.8% in the top ten. Specimen: sorted CD4+, CD8+, or CD8+CD57+ T cells (not recorded which) from PBMCs. The gene calls are TRBV2 and TRBJ1-4; TRBD1 agrees at 12 bases. This clonotype originated in a human donor with aplastic anemia. CDR3 in amino acids: CASSGDRGRVDEKLFF. The CDR3 region has the DNA TGTGCCAGCAGTGGGGACAGGGGGCGCGTGGATGAAAAACTGTTTTTT.